This T cell receptor beta chain was found in a study of blood T cells in healthy people across ages. This CDR3 contains 12 residues. From germline, CDR1 is MNHEY and CDR2 SVGEGT. The V end was cut by 10 bases, the J end by 11 bases, with 20 bases between. General study points: Unknown CMV status may confound age-related changes in expanded clones.

This clonotype was seen a handful of times. Its antigen is unidentified. A read error is possible here, since a much larger clone lies one base away. Using a J-beta primer mix together with a sample-barcoded 5' primer, a second PCR was run for roughly 6 to 12 cycles. One entry per CDR3 protein, called by TCRdb with MiXCR from the 5' RACE reads. The repertoire holds 700,000 or so distinct CDR3 sequences, 40% to 45% seen once, with around 30% in the top ten. The gene calls are TRBV6-2 or TRBV6-3 and TRBJ2-5; no definite D call. This receptor was identified in a man of 80 years or more in good health. Sequenced: blood. CDR3 nucleotides: TGTGCCATCGGACGGATATACAATGAGCAGTACTTC. Translating gives CAIGRIYNEQYF.